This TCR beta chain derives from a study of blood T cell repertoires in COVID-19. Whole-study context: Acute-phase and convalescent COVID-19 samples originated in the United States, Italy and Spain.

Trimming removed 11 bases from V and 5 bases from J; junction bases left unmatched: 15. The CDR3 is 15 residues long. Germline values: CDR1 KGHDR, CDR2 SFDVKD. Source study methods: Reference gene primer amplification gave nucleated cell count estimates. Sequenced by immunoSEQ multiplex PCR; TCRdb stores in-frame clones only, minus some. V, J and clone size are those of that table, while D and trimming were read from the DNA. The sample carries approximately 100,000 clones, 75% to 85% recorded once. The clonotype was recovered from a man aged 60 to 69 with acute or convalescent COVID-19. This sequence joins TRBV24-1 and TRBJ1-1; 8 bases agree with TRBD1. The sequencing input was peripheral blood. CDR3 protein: CAILRGQGIFTEAFF. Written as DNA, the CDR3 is TGTGCCATCCTCCGCGGACAGGGAATCTTTACTGAAGCTTTCTTT.